The 29 T cell receptor beta chains below come from one sample, sequenced in a study of CD8 T cells in Susac syndrome. Random hexamers were used to reverse transcribe the RNA input (about 0.5 to 1 ug). TCRdb passed the immunoSEQ multiplex PCR reads through MiXCR, listing each CDR3 protein once. The data contain about 120,000 distinct CDR3 sequences, about 95% of them singletons. Sequenced sample: CD8+ T cells from PBMCs. The receptors stem from a human donor with Susac syndrome.

This sequence joins TRBV27 and TRBJ1-2; tentatively, D is TRBD1 (5 bases). Between the trimmed V and J ends, which lost 2 bases and 4 bases, there was a span of 11 bases. Germline CDR1 reads MNHEY; CDR2 reads SMNVEV (reference sequence). This CDR3 spans 14 amino acids. CDR3 sequence reads: CASSLGAGTYGYTF. The CDR3 region has the DNA TGTGCCAGCAGTTTAGGGGCAGGGACCTATGGCTACACCTTC.

The genes are TRBV5-6 and TRBJ1-1, with 7 bases that match TRBD1. CDR1 and CDR2 (germline): SGHDT, YYEEEE. V shed 3 bases and J 0 bases; nucleotides not matched to a gene: 5. The CDR3 sequence is 15 residues long. The CDR3 region has the DNA TGTGCCAGCAGCTCAACACAGGGGATGAACACTGAAGCTTTCTTT. As protein: CASSSTQGMNTEAFF.

V usage is TRBV29-1 and J usage is TRBJ1-1; D not resolved. Germline CDR1 SQVTM, CDR2 ANQGSEA. The CDR3 contains 14 residues. Trimming stripped 5 bases from V and 1 base from J, with 14 bases between. DNA for the CDR3: TGCAGCGTTCAAGCCCCCCGCGGGAACACTGAAGCTTTCTTT. Its translation: CSVQAPRGNTEAFF.

J is TRBJ1-2 and V is TRBV7-9; D unresolved. The CDR3 totals 12 residues. CDR1 and CDR2 from the germline V gene are SEHNR and FQNEAQ (reference sequence). With 1 base removed from V and 10 bases from J, the gap between germline ends came to 10 bases. CDR3 amino acids: CASSLVGRYYTF. The CDR3 bases are TGTGCCAGCAGCTTAGTCGGGAGATACTACACCTTC.

This clonotype was counted once. The genes are TRBV29-1 and TRBJ1-2; no definite D call. V was cut by 3 bases and J by 3 bases, with 17 bases left in between. The germline gives CDR1 SQVTM, CDR2 ANQGSEA. The CDR3 is 15 amino acids. Here the CDR3 reads CSVDTPGGRDYGYTF. The CDR3 DNA is TGCAGCGTTGATACTCCCGGCGGTCGGGACTATGGCTACACCTTC.

The V and J genes are TRBV29-1 and TRBJ2-5; D might be TRBD2 (6 bases). V was cut by 6 bases and J by 5 bases, with 19 bases left in between. CDR3 length equals 14 residues. CDR1 and CDR2 from the germline V gene are SQVTM and ANQGSEA. CDR3 DNA sequence: TGCAGCGTCATCCCTCGGGCCCGGGGGGAGACCCAGTACTTC. Its protein product is CSVIPRARGETQYF.

This clonotype was recorded once. The V gene is TRBV10-1, the J gene TRBJ2-3; 8 bases match TRBD1. Germline V gene lookup returns CDR1 WNHNN and CDR2 SYGVQD (reference sequence). V shed 5 bases, J shed 8 bases, and the junction held 3 bases outside the gene matches. The CDR3 loop spans 12 amino acids. The CDR3 is CASSPRGLTQYF. CDR3 coding DNA: TGCGCCAGCAGTCCCAGGGGGCTTACGCAGTATTTT.

This chain uses TRBV7-3 with TRBJ2-7; TRBD2 aligns across 7 bases. J lost 2 bases, V lost 0 bases, and 4 bases had no gene match. Germline CDR1 reads SGHTA; CDR2 reads FQGTGA. This CDR3 comprises 15 residues. The DNA for the CDR3 is TGTGCCAGCAGCTTAACGCCTAGCGGTACCTACGAGCAGTACTTC. This sequence encodes CASSLTPSGTYEQYF. The entire variable domain, with the rest obtained from reference TRBV7-3 and TRBJ2-7, is as follows: GAGVSQTPSNKVTEKGKYVELRCDPISGHTALYWYRQSLGQGPEFLIYFQGTGAADDSGLPNDRFFAVRPEGSVSTLKIQRTERGDSAVYLCASSLTPSGTYEQYFGPGTRLTVT.

J is TRBJ2-7 and V is TRBV30; tentative D call: TRBD1 (5 bases). In germline, CDR1 is GTSNPN, CDR2 SVGIG (reference sequence). The CDR3 spans 14 residues. V was trimmed by 0 bases and J by 5 bases, leaving 14 bases between them. DNA for the CDR3: TGTGCCTGGAGTGTAGGGGCAGGGTCCCACGAGCAGTACTTC. Residues: CAWSVGAGSHEQYF.

This chain connects TRBV2 to TRBJ2-1; 9 nucleotides line up with TRBD1. The CDR3 covers 16 residues. With V trimmed by 8 bases and J by 0 bases, 8 bases remained unmatched. Germline assignment: CDR1 SNHLY and CDR2 FYNNEI. The CDR3 nucleotides are TGTGCCAGCGCAGGGACAGGGATGAGCTCCTACAATGAGCAGTTCTTC. Amino acid sequence: CASAGTGMSSYNEQFF.

This clonotype was detected only once. J is TRBJ1-1 and V is TRBV4-1, with TRBD1 matching over 10 bases. The germline gives CDR1 MGHRA, CDR2 YSYEKL. This CDR3 has 15 amino acids. The V and J ends lost 4 bases and 4 bases, in that order; junction bases with no gene match: 6. The CDR3 protein is CASSPGQGVVTEAFF. The CDR3 DNA is TGCGCCAGCAGCCCTGGACAGGGGGTGGTCACTGAAGCTTTCTTT.

The CDR3: CATTSGGYNEQFF. The CDR3 region has the DNA TGTGCCACCACTAGCGGGGGATACAATGAGCAGTTCTTC. The V gene is TRBV15, the J gene TRBJ2-1, with 10 bases identical to TRBD2. The CDR3 loop spans 13 amino acids. Germline loops: CDR1 LNHNV, CDR2 YYDKDF (reference sequence). V was pared by 7 bases and J by 4 bases, with 1 base of the junction left unmatched.

The rearrangement links TRBV5-6 to TRBJ2-1; D not certain. Germline V gene sequence: CDR1 SGHDT, CDR2 YYEEEE. V shed 0 bases and J shed 9 bases, with 7 bases lying between them. The length of the CDR3 is 12 residues. CDR3 DNA sequence: TGTGCCAGCAGCTTGGTGGTGGGTGAGCAGTTCTTC. Amino acid sequence: CASSLVVGEQFF.

The chain carries TRBV13 and TRBJ2-5, with D possibly TRBD2 on 6 matching bases. This CDR3 comprises 13 residues. V lost 5 bases to trimming and J lost 4 bases, with 11 bases between them. Germline V lookup: CDR1 PRHDT, CDR2 FYEKMQ (reference sequence). In nucleotides, the CDR3 is TGTGCCAGCAGCCACCAGGGACTAGAGACCCAGTACTTC. This encodes CASSHQGLETQYF.

This sequence joins TRBV19 and TRBJ1-1, with no clear D. From germline, CDR1 is LNHDA and CDR2 SQIVND (reference sequence). The CDR3 is made up of 11 amino acids. V was shortened by 11 bases and J by 5 bases, with 12 bases between the two germline ends. CDR3 in DNA: TGTGCCGGTCGAGTTGGGACTGAAGCTTTCTTT. The encoded protein is CAGRVGTEAFF.

The chain is built from TRBV21-1 and TRBJ1-2; TRBD1 is taken as the D call from the table, unchecked against the DNA. TRBV21-1 is marked as a pseudogene. The CDR3 has 14 residues. CDR3 sequence (DNA): TGTGCCAGCAGCACGGGACAGGCCCTCTATGGCTACACCTTC. Translating gives CASSTGQALYGYTF.

The chain joins TRBV7-6 to TRBJ2-3; D is unclear. V lost 5 bases to trimming and J lost 3 bases, with 12 bases between them. This CDR3 comprises 14 residues. Per the germline V gene, CDR1 is SGHVS and CDR2 is FNYEAQ. The CDR3 region has the DNA TGTGCCAGCAGCCCCGAGCTTTCTACAGATACGCAGTATTTT. Translated, it gives CASSPELSTDTQYF.

The CDR3 region has the DNA TGTGCCAGCAGCCCCGTGCCCCTCACAGTGAGGGCTGAAGCTTTCTTT. As protein: CASSPVPLTVRAEAFF. This chain connects TRBV7-9 to TRBJ1-1; D is uncertain. The V and J ends lost 5 bases and 6 bases respectively, with 22 bases between them. Germline values: CDR1 SEHNR, CDR2 FQNEAQ (reference sequence). This CDR3 spans 16 amino acids. Full variable domain (remainder filled in from reference TRBV7-9 and TRBJ1-1): DTGVSQNPRHKITKRGQNVTFRCDPISEHNRLYWYRQTLGQGPEFLTYFQNEAQLEKSRLLSDRFSAERPKGSFSTLEIQRTEQGDSAMYLCASSPVPLTVRAEAFFGQGTRLTVV.

The rearrangement joins TRBV13 to TRBJ1-1; D is possibly TRBD1 (6 bases). Trimming removed 2 bases at V and 4 bases at J, with 14 bases between. Germline V gene lookup returns CDR1 PRHDT and CDR2 FYEKMQ (reference sequence). This CDR3 contains 15 residues. The CDR3 DNA is TGTGCCAGCAGCTTAAGGGGGGCCGGGCGCACTGAAGCTTTCTTT. Its translation is CASSLRGAGRTEAFF.

The chain carries TRBV13 and TRBJ1-1; D is uncertain. This CDR3 is built from 14 residues. Trimming took 1 base from V and 1 from J, leaving 7 bases between them. Germline loops: CDR1 PRHDT, CDR2 FYEKMQ (reference sequence). The CDR3 sequence is CASSLAGKNTEAFF. CDR3 sequence (DNA): TGTGCCAGCAGCTTAGCGGGGAAGAACACTGAAGCTTTCTTT. Variable domain in full (rest from reference TRBV13 and TRBJ1-1): AAGVIQSPRHLIKEKRETATLKCYPIPRHDTVYWYQQGPGQDPQFLISFYEKMQSDKGSIPDRFSAQQFSDYHSELNMSSLELGDSALYFCASSLAGKNTEAFFGQGTRLTVV.

The chain links TRBV5-6 to TRBJ2-2, with TRBD2 identical over 14 bases. Per the germline V gene, CDR1 is SGHDT and CDR2 is YYEEEE. J lost 6 bases, V lost 3 bases, and 4 bases had no gene match. This CDR3 is built from 16 residues. CDR3 bases: TGTGCCAGCAGCTCCGGACTAGCGGGGGGTTCCGGGGAGCTGTTTTTT. This codes for CASSSGLAGGSGELFF. The full variable domain, rest sourced from reference TRBV5-6 and TRBJ2-2, is DAGVTQSPTHLIKTRGQQVTLRCSPKSGHDTVSWYQQALGQGPQFIFQYYEEEERQRGNFPDRFSGHQFPNYSSELNVNALLLGDSALYLCASSSGLAGGSGELFFGEGSRLTVL.

V is TRBV4-2 and J is TRBJ2-7; TRBD2 matches at 7 bases. This CDR3 has 16 residues. V shed 1 base, J shed 0 bases, and the junction held 6 bases outside the gene matches. Looked up from germline, CDR1 is LGHNA and CDR2 is YNFKEQ. The CDR3 loop reads CASSQASSGPSYEQYF. In DNA form, the CDR3 reads TGTGCCAGCAGCCAAGCTTCTAGCGGCCCCTCCTACGAGCAGTACTTC.

This sequence joins TRBV29-1 and TRBJ1-2; no definite D call. Trimming took off 7 bases at V and 3 bases at J, with 9 bases between the two ends. The CDR3 is 11 residues long. CDR1 is SQVTM, CDR2 ANQGSEA, per germline. The CDR3 loop reads CSALTDYGYTF. The CDR3 coding sequence is TGCAGCGCCTTGACGGACTATGGCTACACCTTC.

V gene TRBV4-3 combines with J gene TRBJ2-2; D gene ambiguous. With 2 bases removed from V and 2 bases from J, the gap between germline ends came to 12 bases. The CDR3 is 16 amino acids. Germline V lookup: CDR1 LGHNA, CDR2 YSLEER. The CDR3 here is CASSQLPELNTGELFF. CDR3 sequence (DNA): TGCGCCAGCAGCCAATTACCGGAACTAAACACCGGGGAGCTGTTTTTT.

The chain employs TRBV20-1 and TRBJ1-4; D is unresolved. Trimming shortened V by 0 bases and J by 0 bases, and 8 bases separated the two germline ends. Germline lookup yields CDR1 DFQATT and CDR2 SNEGSKA (reference sequence). The CDR3 spans 15 residues. For the CDR3, the DNA is TGCAGTGCTAGAGAAGAACCGGCAACTAATGAAAAACTGTTTTTT. This sequence encodes CSAREEPATNEKLFF.

Here the CDR3 reads CASSQGLAETQYF. Written as DNA, the CDR3 is TGTGCCAGCAGCCAGGGACTAGCGGAGACCCAGTACTTC. The chain recombines TRBV12-3 or TRBV12-4 with TRBJ2-5; 10 bases agree with TRBD2. This CDR3 comprises 13 residues. The V and J ends lost 6 bases and 5 bases, in that order; junction bases with no gene match: 3.

The chain links TRBV15 to TRBJ1-1; D might be TRBD1 (6 bases). Trimming pared 5 bases from V and 2 bases from J, leaving 12 bases between. Germline V lookup: CDR1 LNHNV, CDR2 YYDKDF (reference sequence). The CDR3 contains 14 residues. CDR3 loop: CATSASRGNTEAFF. CDR3 DNA: TGTGCCACCAGCGCTTCCAGGGGAAACACTGAAGCTTTCTTT.

The rearrangement joins TRBV4-1 to TRBJ2-3; possibly TRBD2 for D (6 bases). This CDR3 region has 16 residues. The V end was cut by 0 bases, the J end by 6 bases, with 16 bases between. Germline V CDR1 and CDR2: MGHRA, YSYEKL. In DNA form, the CDR3 reads TGCGCCAGCAGCCAAGATCTTGGTGGGGGAGGTGATACGCAGTATTTT. Protein sequence: CASSQDLGGGGDTQYF.

For the CDR3, the DNA is TGTGCCAGCAGCCAAGGGGGATCGACCTATAATTCACCCCTCCACTTT. Its translation is CASSQGGSTYNSPLHF. This chain connects TRBV3-1 to TRBJ1-6, with D uncertain. Trimming stripped 1 base from V and 2 bases from J, with 9 bases between. The CDR3 is 16 amino acids. CDR1 and CDR2 (germline): LGHDT, YNNKEL (reference sequence).